Listed below are T cell receptor beta chains from one sample, sequenced in a study of blood T cell repertoires in COVID-19. The data were produced by immunoSEQ multiplex PCR, yet TCRdb's version contains in-frame clones alone and is incomplete. The data contain tens of thousands of clones, approximately 86% of them singletons. The specimen sequenced was peripheral blood. The receptors come from a woman aged 55-69 years with acute or convalescent COVID-19. Both conserved end residues are part of each CDR3. D genes are given only for firm matches. The listing skips clone size in some rows; elsewhere it reads once, few, many or a size class.

v_call	d_call	j_call	clone_size	cdr3_nt	cdr3_aa
TRBV6-5	NA	TRBJ1-6	NA	TGTGCCAGCAGTTATAGGAGCTCCTATAATTCACCCCTCCACTTT	CASSYRSSYNSPLHF
TRBV18	NA	TRBJ1-6	NA	TGTGCCAGCTCGCAACCACAGGAGAGCTCCTATAATTCACCCCTCCACTTT	CASSQPQESSYNSPLHF
TRBV2	TRBD1	TRBJ1-6	NA	TGTGCCAGCAGAGCCGGGACAGGCCCTTCACCCCTCCACTTT	CASRAGTGPSPLHF
TRBV2	NA	TRBJ1-2	NA	TGTGCCAGCAGTGAAGGGGACACCCTCGGGGGCTACACCTTC	CASSEGDTLGGYTF
TRBV19	TRBD1	TRBJ2-3	NA	TGTGCCAGTAGTAACTTTTGGGACAGGCAGTATTTT	CASSNFWDRQYF
TRBV7-2	NA	TRBJ2-7	NA	TGTGCCAGCCTCCGGGCAGGGTCCTACGAGCAGTACTTC	CASLRAGSYEQYF
TRBV27	TRBD2	TRBJ2-7	NA	TGTGCCAGCAACAATATGGCTAGCGGGCACTACGAGCAGTACTTC	CASNNMASGHYEQYF
TRBV5-4	TRBD2	TRBJ2-1	NA	TGTGCCAGCAGCTTGGACGGGAGGGCCGGAAATGAGCAGTTCTTC	CASSLDGRAGNEQFF
TRBV4-2	NA	TRBJ2-3	NA	TGTGCCAGCAGCCAGGTCCCGGGCACAGATACGCAGTATTTT	CASSQVPGTDTQYF
TRBV28	TRBD2	TRBJ2-2	NA	TGTGCCAGCAGCAGCGGGGGGGCGGTCGGGGAGCTGTTTTTT	CASSSGGAVGELFF
TRBV28	NA	TRBJ1-2	NA	TGTGCCAGCCGGAATCTGGGGACTCCTAACTATGGCTACACCTTC	CASRNLGTPNYGYTF
TRBV7-2	NA	TRBJ2-1	NA	TGTGCCAGCAGCTTAGACGAAACGGGACTCTACAATGAGCAGTTCTTC	CASSLDETGLYNEQFF
TRBV28	TRBD2	TRBJ2-5	NA	TGTGCCAGCAGTCCCCCAGGGAGCGGGAGGGCCCTAATGGAATTCGAGACCCAGTACTTC	CASSPPGSGRALMEFETQYF
TRBV2	TRBD2	TRBJ2-1	NA	TGTGCCAGCAGTGATTTGGGGACTACCTACAATGAGCAGTTCTTC	CASSDLGTTYNEQFF
TRBV10-3	TRBD2	TRBJ2-1	NA	TGTGCCATCAGAAATCTAGCGGATGAGCAGTTCTTC	CAIRNLADEQFF
TRBV10-3	TRBD1	TRBJ2-7	once	TGTGCCATCAGTGAAGGGACAGGGGCTTACGAGCAGTACTTC	CAISEGTGAYEQYF
TRBV6-5	TRBD1	TRBJ2-7	NA	TGTGCCAGCAGCCGTGGACAGGACCCCTACGAGCAGTACTTC	CASSRGQDPYEQYF
TRBV11-1	TRBD2	TRBJ2-3	NA	TGTGCCAGCAGCTCTCAAGCGGGATTCACAGATACGCAGTATTTT	CASSSQAGFTDTQYF
TRBV7-9	TRBD2	TRBJ2-3	NA	TGTGCCAGCAGCTTAGAACTAGCGGGAGATACGCAGTATTTT	CASSLELAGDTQYF
TRBV28	TRBD1	TRBJ2-5	NA	TGTGCCAGCAGTTTCTCGACAGGGGGCCAAGAGACCCAGTACTTC	CASSFSTGGQETQYF
TRBV6-5	NA	TRBJ1-2	NA	TGTGCCAGCAGTTCGAGGACAAGCCGCTACACCTTC	CASSSRTSRYTF
TRBV5-1	NA	TRBJ1-3	NA	TGCGCCAGCAGCTTGGCCCAGGGGTCTGGAAACACCATATATTTT	CASSLAQGSGNTIYF
TRBV7-2	NA	TRBJ2-7	NA	TGTGCCAGCAGCGAATCCGGGACAATAGGCTCCTACGAGCAGTACTTC	CASSESGTIGSYEQYF
TRBV6-6	TRBD1	TRBJ2-2	NA	TGTGCCGGCAACCAGGGGGAACATGCCGGGGAGCTGTTTTTT	CAGNQGEHAGELFF
TRBV5-5	TRBD1	TRBJ2-2	NA	TGTGCCAGCAGCCTAGGACAGGGGGCGATCGGGGAGCTGTTTTTT	CASSLGQGAIGELFF
TRBV19	NA	TRBJ1-2	NA	TGTGCCAGTAGAGATAATTACGAGGACAAATATGGCTACACCTTC	CASRDNYEDKYGYTF
TRBV18	NA	TRBJ1-5	NA	TGTGCCAGCTCACCACGGTCACAGGGACATCTTTTGCGCAATCAGCCCCAGCATTTT	CASSPRSQGHLLRNQPQHF
TRBV2	NA	TRBJ1-6	few	TGTGCCAGCAGTCTAGGACAGAATTCACCCCTCCACTTT	CASSLGQNSPLHF
TRBV4-3	TRBD2	TRBJ2-5	NA	TGCGCCAGCAGCCAAGGACTAGCGGGGCCTCAAGAGACCCAGTACTTC	CASSQGLAGPQETQYF
TRBV4-1	NA	TRBJ2-1	NA	TGCGCCAGCAGCCCGAGCCCCTTAGTAACGGGCAATGAGCAGTTCTTC	CASSPSPLVTGNEQFF
TRBV5-1	NA	TRBJ2-3	NA	TGCGCCAGCAGCTTGGCGGGTCAACTTAGCACAGATACGCAGTATTTT	CASSLAGQLSTDTQYF
TRBV4-2	TRBD1	TRBJ2-7	NA	TGTGCCAGCAGCCAAGATCAGGGGGCGTTCTACGAGCAGTACTTC	CASSQDQGAFYEQYF